These 14 T cell receptor beta chains share one sample of origin, sequenced in a study of cytomegalovirus exposure and HLA in healthy donors. The primer mix had 60 Vbeta and 13 Jbeta primers. The repertoire was sequenced with immunoSEQ multiplex PCR; TCRdb's copy has only in-frame clones and lacks some. The data show roughly 120,000 clones, around 8.5% seen once. The specimen sequenced was PBMCs. Receptors originate from a middle-aged man in good health and CMV-seronegative.

This clone has only a few counts. The rearrangement joins TRBV7-9 to TRBJ2-7; TRBD2 matches 13 bases. Germline trimming cut 4 bases from V and 2 bases from J; bases unmatched to any gene: 2. CDR1 is SEHNR and CDR2 is FQNEAQ in the germline V gene (reference sequence). This CDR3 contains 15 residues. In DNA, the CDR3 is TGTGCCAGCAGCTCTGGACTAGCGGGGGCCTACGAGCAGTACTTC. Translated: CASSSGLAGAYEQYF.

The chain links TRBV5-1 to TRBJ1-4; D perhaps matches TRBD1 (5 bases). The CDR3 length is 13 residues. Trimming took off 7 bases at V and 1 base at J, with 8 bases between the two ends. Looked up from germline, CDR1 is SGHRS and CDR2 is YFSETQ. The DNA of the CDR3 is TGCGCCAGCCAACAGGAAACTAATGAAAAACTGTTTTTT. Translation: CASQQETNEKLFF.

This clone was observed a few times. The chain has TRBV6-5 and TRBJ2-7, with D perhaps matching TRBD1 (5 bases). Germline V gives CDR1 MNHEY, CDR2 SVGAGI. V shed 5 bases and J shed 5 bases, with 13 bases lying between them. The CDR3 extends over 13 amino acids. The CDR3 here is CASSTRVNHEQYF. CDR3 DNA sequence: TGTGCCAGCAGTACCAGGGTAAACCACGAGCAGTACTTC.

The chain recombines TRBV10-3 with TRBJ2-7, with D possibly TRBD2 on 5 matching bases. Germline CDR1 is ENHRY and CDR2 is SYGVKD. V lost 2 bases, J lost 0 bases, and 14 bases lay in between. The CDR3 has 16 residues. CDR3 in DNA: TGTGCCATCAGTGAGCCGGCGGGCCCGAGCTCCTACGAGCAGTACTTC. This sequence encodes CAISEPAGPSSYEQYF.

CDR3 nucleotides: TGTGCCACCCCGACTAGCGGGGGAGAAGCCAAAAACATTCAGTACTTC. Its translation: CATPTSGGEAKNIQYF. The chain is built from TRBV6-8 and TRBJ2-4, with 12 positions matching TRBD2. This CDR3 has 16 residues. V shed 10 bases and J 0 bases; nucleotides not matched to a gene: 7. The germline V gene encodes CDR1 MNHGY and CDR2 SAAAGT.

The table lists this clone with a few counts. The J gene is TRBJ2-3, the V gene TRBV19; 11 bases line up with TRBD2. CDR3 length equals 16 residues. Trimming removed 5 bases from V and 4 bases from J; junction bases left unmatched: 8. Germline loops: CDR1 LNHDA, CDR2 SQIVND (reference sequence). CDR3 residues: CASSPIAGGRPDTQYF. CDR3 in DNA: TGTGCCAGTAGTCCAATAGCGGGGGGGCGGCCAGATACGCAGTATTTT.

The rearrangement uses TRBV19 and TRBJ2-1, with D perhaps matching TRBD1 (5 bases). The CDR3 is 13 amino acids. The V end lost 4 bases, the J end lost 9 bases, and 13 bases lay between the germline ends. Per the germline V gene, CDR1 is LNHDA and CDR2 is SQIVND (reference sequence). CDR3 nucleotides: TGTGCCAGTAGTACCTTACAGGTTGGTGAGCAGTTCTTC. It translates to CASSTLQVGEQFF.

V usage is TRBV6-5 and J usage is TRBJ2-2; tentative D call: TRBD2 (5 bases). CDR3 length equals 14 residues. Trimming pared 7 bases from V and 4 bases from J, leaving 13 bases between. Germline V lookup: CDR1 MNHEY, CDR2 SVGAGI. CDR3 sequence reads: CASTPRTGTGELFF. The CDR3 nucleotides read TGTGCCAGCACCCCCCGGACTGGCACCGGGGAGCTGTTTTTT.

This clone was picked up many times. The chain's CDR3 is CASSLGNGLHYEQYF. CDR3 nucleotides: TGTGCCAGCAGCTTAGGTAACGGACTCCATTACGAGCAGTACTTC. The rearrangement joins TRBV7-6 to TRBJ2-7; weak D call: TRBD2 (5 bases). The CDR3 contains 15 residues. Deletions cut 1 base from V and 4 bases from J, with 14 bases between. Germline V gene lookup returns CDR1 SGHVS and CDR2 FNYEAQ.

This clone was counted only a few times. The V gene is TRBV9, the J gene TRBJ1-1; no clear D gene. The CDR3 is made up of 13 amino acids. The ends were cut back, 5 bases at V and 4 bases at J, with 12 bases in the middle. The germline gives CDR1 SGDLS, CDR2 YYNGEE. CDR3 amino acids: CASRGGAGTEAFF. CDR3 coding DNA: TGTGCCAGCAGGGGTGGAGCGGGCACTGAAGCTTTCTTT.

This clone was detected only a few times. The J gene is TRBJ2-1, the V gene TRBV4-1; D is unresolved. The germline V gene encodes CDR1 MGHRA and CDR2 YSYEKL. The CDR3 runs to 15 residues. Trimming shortened V by 0 bases and J by 0 bases, and 6 bases separated the two germline ends. The CDR3 nucleotides read TGCGCCAGCAGCCAAGATCCTAGCTCCTACAATGAGCAGTTCTTC. It specifies CASSQDPSSYNEQFF.

This clone was seen more than once but under ten times. In DNA form, the CDR3 reads TGTGCCAGCTCACCCCAGATTAATAACAAAGGACAAGACTACGAGCAGTACTTC. Its translation is CASSPQINNKGQDYEQYF. The chain uses TRBV18 and TRBJ2-7; TRBD1 is a possible D gene (5 bases). Per germline, CDR1 KGHSH and CDR2 LQKENI. The CDR3 runs 18 residues. Trimming left V 3 bases short and J 3 bases short, with 24 bases between.

This clone was observed a few times. The chain has TRBV5-1 and TRBJ2-3, with TRBD2 identical over 8 bases. Losses at the gene ends were 4 bases for V and 0 bases for J; bases not matched to a gene: 13. Germline V gene lookup returns CDR1 SGHRS and CDR2 YFSETQ. This CDR3 is 18 amino acids long. CDR3 in amino acids: CASSPTAGVVSSTDTQYF. CDR3 bases: TGCGCCAGCAGCCCCACAGCGGGGGTCGTTTCTAGCACAGATACGCAGTATTTT.

V is TRBV5-6 and J is TRBJ2-5; D perhaps matches TRBD1 (6 bases). From germline, CDR1 is SGHDT and CDR2 YYEEEE. The CDR3 sequence is 18 residues long. The V gene lost 0 bases and the J gene lost 0 bases, with 18 bases spanning the gap. CDR3 residues: CASSLAGTINPYQETQYF. For the CDR3, the DNA is TGTGCCAGCAGCTTGGCCGGGACAATAAACCCGTACCAAGAGACCCAGTACTTC.